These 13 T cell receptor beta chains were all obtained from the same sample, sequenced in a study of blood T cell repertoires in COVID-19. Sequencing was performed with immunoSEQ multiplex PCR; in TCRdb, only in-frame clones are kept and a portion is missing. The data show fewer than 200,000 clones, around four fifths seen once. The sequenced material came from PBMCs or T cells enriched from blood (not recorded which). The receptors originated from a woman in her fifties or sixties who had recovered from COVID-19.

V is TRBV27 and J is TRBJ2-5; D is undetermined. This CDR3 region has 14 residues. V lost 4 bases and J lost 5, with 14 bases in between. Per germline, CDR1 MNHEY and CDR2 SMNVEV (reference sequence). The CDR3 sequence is CASSSWIRSETQYF. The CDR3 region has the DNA TGTGCCAGCAGTTCGTGGATCCGGAGTGAGACCCAGTACTTC.

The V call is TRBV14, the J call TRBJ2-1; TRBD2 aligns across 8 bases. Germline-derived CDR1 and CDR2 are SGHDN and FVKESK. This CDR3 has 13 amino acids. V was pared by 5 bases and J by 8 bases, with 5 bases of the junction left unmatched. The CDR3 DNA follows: TGTGCCAGCAGCTTTGGACTAGCCTATGAGCAGTTCTTC. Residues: CASSFGLAYEQFF.

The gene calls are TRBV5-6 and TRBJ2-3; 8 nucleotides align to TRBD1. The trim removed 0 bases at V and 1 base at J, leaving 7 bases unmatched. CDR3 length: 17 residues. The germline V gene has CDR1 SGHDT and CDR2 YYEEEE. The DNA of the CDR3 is TGTGCCAGCAGCTTGGTAGGGGAGGACAGGGGCACAGATACGCAGTATTTT. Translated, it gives CASSLVGEDRGTDTQYF.

The CDR3 DNA sequence: TGTGCCAGCAGTCCACCAGGGTACGGCTACACCTTC. It is translated as CASSPPGYGYTF. This sequence joins TRBV28 and TRBJ1-2; a possible D gene is TRBD1 (5 bases). In germline, CDR1 is MDHEN, CDR2 SYDVKM. Trimming stripped 5 bases from V and 8 bases from J, with 12 bases between. The CDR3 has 12 residues.

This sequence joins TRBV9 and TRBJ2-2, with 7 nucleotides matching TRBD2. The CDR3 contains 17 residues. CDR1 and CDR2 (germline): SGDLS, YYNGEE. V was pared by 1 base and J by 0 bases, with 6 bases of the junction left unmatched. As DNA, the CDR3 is TGTGCCAGCAGCGTATCTTCAGGGACTACGAACACCGGGGAGCTGTTTTTT. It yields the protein CASSVSSGTTNTGELFF. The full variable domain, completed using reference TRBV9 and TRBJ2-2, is DSGVTQTPKHLITATGQRVTLRCSPRSGDLSVYWYQQSLDQGLQFLIQYYNGEERAKGNILERFSAQQFPDLHSELNLSSLELGDSALYFCASSVSSGTTNTGELFFGEGSRLTVL.

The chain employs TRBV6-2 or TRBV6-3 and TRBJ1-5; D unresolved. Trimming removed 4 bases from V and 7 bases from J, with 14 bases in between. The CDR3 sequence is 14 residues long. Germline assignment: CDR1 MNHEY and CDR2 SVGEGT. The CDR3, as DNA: TGTGCCAGCAGTTCCTACTCAGCGGGACAGCCCCAGCATTTT. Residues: CASSSYSAGQPQHF.

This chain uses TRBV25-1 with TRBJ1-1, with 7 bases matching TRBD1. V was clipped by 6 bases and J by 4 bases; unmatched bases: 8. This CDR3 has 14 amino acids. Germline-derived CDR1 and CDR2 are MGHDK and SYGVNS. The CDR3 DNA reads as TGTGCCAGCAGCGACGAGACAGGGCCCACTGAAGCTTTCTTT. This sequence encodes CASSDETGPTEAFF.

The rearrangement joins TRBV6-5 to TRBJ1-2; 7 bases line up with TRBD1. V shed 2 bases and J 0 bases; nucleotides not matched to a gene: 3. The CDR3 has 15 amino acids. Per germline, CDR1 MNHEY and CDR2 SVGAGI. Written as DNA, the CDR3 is TGTGCCAGCAGTTACGGGACAGTCACTAACTATGGCTACACCTTC. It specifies CASSYGTVTNYGYTF.

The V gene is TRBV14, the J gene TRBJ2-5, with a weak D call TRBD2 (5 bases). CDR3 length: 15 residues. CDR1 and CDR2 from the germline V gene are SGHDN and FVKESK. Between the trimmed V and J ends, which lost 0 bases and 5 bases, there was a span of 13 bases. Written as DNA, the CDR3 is TGTGCCAGCAGCCAAGATGCCACGGGAATGGAGACCCAGTACTTC. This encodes CASSQDATGMETQYF.

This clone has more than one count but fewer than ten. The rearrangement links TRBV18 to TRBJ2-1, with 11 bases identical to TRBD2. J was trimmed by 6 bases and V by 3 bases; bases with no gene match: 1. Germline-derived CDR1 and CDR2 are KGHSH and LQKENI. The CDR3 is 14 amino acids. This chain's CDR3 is CASSPLAGGNEQFF. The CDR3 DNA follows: TGTGCCAGCTCACCTCTAGCGGGGGGCAATGAGCAGTTCTTC.

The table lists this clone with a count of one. The CDR3 nucleotides are TGTGCCAGCAGCTTAGCTTACGGGAATTCACCCCTCCACTTT. Encoded protein: CASSLAYGNSPLHF. This chain joins TRBV7-2 and TRBJ1-6; D gene unclear. This CDR3 region has 14 residues. V lost 0 bases and J 7 bases, leaving 7 bases between the germline ends. Germline lookup yields CDR1 SGHTA and CDR2 FQGNSA.

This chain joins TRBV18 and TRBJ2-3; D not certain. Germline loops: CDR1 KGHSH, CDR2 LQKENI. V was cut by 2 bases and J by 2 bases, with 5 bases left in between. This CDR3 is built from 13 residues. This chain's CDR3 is CASSPGPTDTQYF. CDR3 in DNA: TGTGCCAGCTCACCAGGGCCCACAGATACGCAGTATTTT.

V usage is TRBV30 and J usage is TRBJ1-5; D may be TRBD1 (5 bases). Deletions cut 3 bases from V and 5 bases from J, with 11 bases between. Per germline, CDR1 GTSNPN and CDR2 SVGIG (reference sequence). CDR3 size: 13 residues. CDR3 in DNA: TGTGCCTGGAGCTACGGGGGGGATCAGCCCCAGCATTTT. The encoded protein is CAWSYGGDQPQHF.